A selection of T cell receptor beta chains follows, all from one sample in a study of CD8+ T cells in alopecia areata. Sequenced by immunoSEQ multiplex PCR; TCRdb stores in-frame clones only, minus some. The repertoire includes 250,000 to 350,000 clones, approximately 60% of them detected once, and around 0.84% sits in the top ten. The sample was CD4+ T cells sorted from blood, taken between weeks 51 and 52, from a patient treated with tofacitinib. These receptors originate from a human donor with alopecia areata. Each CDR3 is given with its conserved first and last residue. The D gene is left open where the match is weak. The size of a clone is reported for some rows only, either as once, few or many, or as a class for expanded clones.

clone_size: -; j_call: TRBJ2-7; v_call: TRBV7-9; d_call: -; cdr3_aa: CASSLVGATYEQYF; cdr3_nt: TGTGCCAGCAGCTTAGTGGGAGCTACCTACGAGCAGTACTTC
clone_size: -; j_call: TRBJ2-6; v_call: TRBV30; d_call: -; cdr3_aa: CALDGSGANVLTF; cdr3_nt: TGTGCCCTCGACGGCTCTGGGGCCAACGTCCTGACTTTC
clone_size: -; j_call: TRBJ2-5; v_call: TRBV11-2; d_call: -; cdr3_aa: CASSLNHGQETQYF; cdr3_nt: TGTGCCAGCAGCTTAAACCACGGGCAAGAGACCCAGTACTTC
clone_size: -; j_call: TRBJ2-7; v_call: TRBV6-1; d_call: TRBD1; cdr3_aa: CASSGRTGGEQYF; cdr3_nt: TGTGCCAGCAGTGGCAGGACAGGCGGCGAGCAGTACTTC
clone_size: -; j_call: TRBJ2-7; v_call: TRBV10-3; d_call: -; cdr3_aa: CAISKWVDTDYEQYF; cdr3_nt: TGTGCCATCAGTAAGTGGGTGGACACCGACTACGAGCAGTACTTC
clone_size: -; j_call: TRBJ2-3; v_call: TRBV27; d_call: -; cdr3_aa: CASRKMALLDTQYF; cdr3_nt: TGTGCCAGCAGAAAGATGGCACTGCTCGATACGCAGTATTTT
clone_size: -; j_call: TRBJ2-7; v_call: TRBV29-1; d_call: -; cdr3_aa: CSVGVVLAGGYEQYF; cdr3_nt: TGCAGCGTTGGAGTGGTCCTGGCAGGGGGGTACGAGCAGTACTTC
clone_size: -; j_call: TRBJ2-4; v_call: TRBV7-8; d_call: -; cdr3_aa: CASSVAGRISGIQYF; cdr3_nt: TGTGCCAGCAGCGTCGCGGGACGGATTTCGGGCATTCAGTACTTC
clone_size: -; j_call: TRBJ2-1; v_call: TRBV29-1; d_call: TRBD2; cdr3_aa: CSVEDRRGLVNEQFF; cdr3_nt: TGCAGCGTTGAAGATAGGCGGGGGTTGGTGAATGAGCAGTTCTTC
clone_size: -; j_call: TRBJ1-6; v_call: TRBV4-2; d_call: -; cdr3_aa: CASSQDTPSALHF; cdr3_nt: TGTGCCAGCAGCCAAGATACCCCTTCGGCCCTCCACTTT
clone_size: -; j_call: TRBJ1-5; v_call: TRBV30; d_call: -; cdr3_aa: CAWSVGRNQPQHF; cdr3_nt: TGTGCCTGGAGTGTTGGCAGAAATCAGCCCCAGCATTTT
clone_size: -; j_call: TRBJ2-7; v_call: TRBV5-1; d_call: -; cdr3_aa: CASSPDSSYEQYF; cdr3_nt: TGCGCCAGCAGTCCCGACAGTTCCTACGAGCAGTACTTC
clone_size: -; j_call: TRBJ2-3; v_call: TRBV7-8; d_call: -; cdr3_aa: CASSLALLSQPHTQYF; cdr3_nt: TGTGCCAGCAGCTTAGCGCTACTTAGCCAACCCCATACGCAGTATTTT
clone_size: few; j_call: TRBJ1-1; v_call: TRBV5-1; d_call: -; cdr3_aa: CASSLEGQNTEAFF; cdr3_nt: TGCGCCAGCAGCTTGGAGGGCCAGAACACTGAAGCTTTCTTT
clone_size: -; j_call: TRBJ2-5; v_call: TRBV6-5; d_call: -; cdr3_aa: CASSTMDRQRETQYF; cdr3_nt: TGTGCCAGCAGTACAATGGACCGCCAACGGGAGACCCAGTACTTC
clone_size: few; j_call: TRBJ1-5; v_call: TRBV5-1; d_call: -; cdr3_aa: CASSSGTGGSNQPQHF; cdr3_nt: TGCGCCAGCAGCTCAGGGACGGGAGGAAGCAATCAGCCCCAGCATTTT
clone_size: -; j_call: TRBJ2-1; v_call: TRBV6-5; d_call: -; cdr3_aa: CASRDPDRHEQFF; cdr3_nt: TGTGCCAGCCGGGACCCGGACCGGCATGAGCAGTTCTTC
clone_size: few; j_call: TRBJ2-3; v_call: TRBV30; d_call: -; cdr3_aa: CAWSVTKDTQYF; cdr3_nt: TGTGCCTGGAGTGTGACCAAGGATACGCAGTATTTT
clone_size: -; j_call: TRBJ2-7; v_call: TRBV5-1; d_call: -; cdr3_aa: CASSTHRDTGEQYF; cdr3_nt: TGCGCCAGCAGCACACACCGGGACACCGGCGAGCAGTACTTC
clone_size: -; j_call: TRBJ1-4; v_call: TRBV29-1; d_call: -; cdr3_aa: CSVDPANEKLFF; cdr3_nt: TGCAGCGTTGACCCAGCAAATGAAAAACTGTTTTTT
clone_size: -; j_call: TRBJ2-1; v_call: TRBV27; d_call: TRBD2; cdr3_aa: CASSLGPGGSYNEQFF; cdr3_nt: TGTGCCAGCAGCCTAGGCCCCGGGGGGTCCTACAATGAGCAGTTCTTC
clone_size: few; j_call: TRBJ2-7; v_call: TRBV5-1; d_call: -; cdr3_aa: CASSTDGGNLAYEQYF; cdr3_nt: TGCGCCAGCAGCACGGACGGGGGAAACTTGGCCTACGAGCAGTACTTC